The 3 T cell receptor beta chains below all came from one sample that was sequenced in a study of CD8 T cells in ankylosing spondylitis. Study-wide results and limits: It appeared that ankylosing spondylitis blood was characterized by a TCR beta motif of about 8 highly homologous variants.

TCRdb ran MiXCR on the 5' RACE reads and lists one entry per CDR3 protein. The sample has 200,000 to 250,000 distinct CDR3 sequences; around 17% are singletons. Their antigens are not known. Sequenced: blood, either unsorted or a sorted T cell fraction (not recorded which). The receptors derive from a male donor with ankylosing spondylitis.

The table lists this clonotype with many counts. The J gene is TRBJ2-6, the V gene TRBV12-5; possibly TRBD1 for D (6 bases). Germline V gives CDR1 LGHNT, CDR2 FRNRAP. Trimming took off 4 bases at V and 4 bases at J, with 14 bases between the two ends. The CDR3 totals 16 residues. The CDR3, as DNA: TGTGCTAGTGGTTGGGGCAGGGGTTCCGGGGCCAACGTCCTGACTTTC. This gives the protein CASGWGRGSGANVLTF.

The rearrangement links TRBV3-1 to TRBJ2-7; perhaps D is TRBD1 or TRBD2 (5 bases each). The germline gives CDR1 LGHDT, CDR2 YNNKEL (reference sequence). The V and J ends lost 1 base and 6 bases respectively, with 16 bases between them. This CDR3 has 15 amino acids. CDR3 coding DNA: TGTGCCAGCAGCCAAGGGACCGGGGCCCTTCTCGAGCAGTACTTC. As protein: CASSQGTGALLEQYF.

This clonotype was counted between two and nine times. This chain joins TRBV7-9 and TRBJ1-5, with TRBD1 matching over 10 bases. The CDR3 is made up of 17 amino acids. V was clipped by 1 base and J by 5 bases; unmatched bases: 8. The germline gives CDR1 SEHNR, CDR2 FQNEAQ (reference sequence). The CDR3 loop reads CASSLDVGGTGDQPQHF. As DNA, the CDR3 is TGTGCCAGCAGCTTAGACGTGGGAGGGACAGGGGATCAGCCCCAGCATTTT.